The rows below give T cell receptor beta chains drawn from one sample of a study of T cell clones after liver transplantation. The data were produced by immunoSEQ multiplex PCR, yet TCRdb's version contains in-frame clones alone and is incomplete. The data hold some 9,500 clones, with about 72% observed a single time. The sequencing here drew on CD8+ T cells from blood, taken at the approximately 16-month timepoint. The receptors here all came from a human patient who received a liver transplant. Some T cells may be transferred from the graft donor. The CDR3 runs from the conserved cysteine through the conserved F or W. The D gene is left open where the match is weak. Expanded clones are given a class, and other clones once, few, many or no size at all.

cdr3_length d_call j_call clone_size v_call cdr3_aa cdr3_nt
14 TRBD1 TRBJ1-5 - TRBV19 CASSFGQGNQPQHF TGTGCCAGTAGCTTTGGACAGGGCAATCAGCCCCAGCATTTT
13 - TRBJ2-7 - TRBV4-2 CASSQGRVYEQYF TGTGCCAGCAGCCAAGGTCGGGTCTACGAGCAGTACTTC
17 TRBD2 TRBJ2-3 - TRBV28 CASSFFALADYTDTQYF TGTGCCAGCAGTTTTTTCGCGCTAGCGGATTACACAGATACGCAGTATTTT
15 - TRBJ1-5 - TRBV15 CATRQAGSSNQPQHF TGTGCCACCAGACAGGCGGGGTCTAGCAATCAGCCCCAGCATTTT
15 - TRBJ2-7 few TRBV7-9 CASSPTRGGTYEQYF TGTGCCAGCAGCCCGACTAGGGGGGGCACTTACGAGCAGTACTTC
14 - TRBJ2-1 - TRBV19 CASSPPTGYNEQFF TGTGCCAGTAGTCCACCGACAGGATACAATGAGCAGTTCTTC
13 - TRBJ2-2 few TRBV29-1 CSVDRANTGELFF TGCAGCGTTGACAGGGCCAACACCGGGGAGCTGTTTTTT
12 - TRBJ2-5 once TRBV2 CASSDLQETQYF TGTGCCAGCAGTGATTTGCAAGAGACCCAGTACTTC
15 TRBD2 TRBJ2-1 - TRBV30 CAWKTSGRIYNEQFF TGTGCCTGGAAAACTAGCGGGAGGATCTACAATGAGCAGTTCTTC
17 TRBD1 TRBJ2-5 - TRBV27 CASRTGTGGASKQTQYF TGTGCCAGCAGAACCGGGACAGGGGGCGCTTCTAAACAGACCCAGTACTTC
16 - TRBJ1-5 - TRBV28 CATQIDFWCCNQPQHF TGTGCCACCCAAATCGACTTCTGGTGTTGCAATCAGCCCCAGCATTTT
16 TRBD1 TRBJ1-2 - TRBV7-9 CASSLVGTDAIWGYTF TGTGCCAGCAGCTTAGTAGGGACAGACGCGATCTGGGGCTACACCTTC
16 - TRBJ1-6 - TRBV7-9 CASSPPGQLFVAPLHF TGTGCCAGCAGCCCCCCCGGACAGCTTTTTGTAGCACCCCTCCACTTT
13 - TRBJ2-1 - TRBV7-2 CASSQLVGDEQFF TGTGCCAGCAGCCAATTAGTTGGGGATGAGCAGTTCTTC
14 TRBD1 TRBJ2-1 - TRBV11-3 CASSSDRGNNEQFF TGTGCCAGCAGCTCCGACAGGGGAAACAATGAGCAGTTCTTC
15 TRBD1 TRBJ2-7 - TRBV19 CASSLRGQGAYEQYF TGTGCCAGTAGTCTTAGGGGACAGGGGGCGTACGAGCAGTACTTC
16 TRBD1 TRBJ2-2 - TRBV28 CASSLGDRDLTGELFF TGTGCCAGCAGTTTAGGGGACAGGGATCTCACCGGGGAGCTGTTTTTT
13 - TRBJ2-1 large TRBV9 CASSAGTYNEQFF TGTGCCAGCAGCGCCGGGACCTACAATGAGCAGTTCTTC
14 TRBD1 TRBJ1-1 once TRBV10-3 CAINPGQGNTEAFF TGTGCCATCAATCCGGGACAGGGGAACACTGAAGCTTTCTTT
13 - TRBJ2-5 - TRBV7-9 CASSPPVGETQYF TGTGCCAGCAGCCCCCCCGTTGGGGAGACCCAGTACTTC
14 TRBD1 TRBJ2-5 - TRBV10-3 CAIRGQGAHETQYF TGTGCCATCAGAGGTCAGGGGGCGCACGAGACCCAGTACTTC
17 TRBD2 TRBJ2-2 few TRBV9 CASSVDTSGGAPGELFF TGTGCCAGCAGCGTAGATACTAGCGGGGGGGCCCCCGGGGAGCTGTTTTTT
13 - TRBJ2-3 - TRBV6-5 CASSVQSTDTQYF TGTGCCAGCAGTGTCCAGTCCACAGATACGCAGTATTTT
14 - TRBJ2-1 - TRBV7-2 CASSFSGGGNEQFF TGTGCCAGCAGCTTTAGCGGAGGGGGGAATGAGCAGTTCTTC